Shown below are 5 T cell receptor beta chains from a single sample sequenced in a study of blood T cell repertoires in COVID-19. Some clones are missing from TCRdb's copy, which holds only in-frame ones; the method was immunoSEQ multiplex PCR. Among about 89,000 clones listed, 80% were seen once. The sequenced sample consisted of peripheral blood. These receptor sequences come from a woman of 80 years or more with acute or convalescent COVID-19.

The chain recombines TRBV11-2 with TRBJ2-1, with 8 nucleotides matching TRBD2. This CDR3 has 17 residues. V trimming: 4 bases; J trimming: 0 bases; junction bases outside the gene matches: 8. Germline loops: CDR1 SGHAT, CDR2 FQNNGV. The CDR3 region has the DNA TGTGCCAGCAGCTCCGGGGGGGGACTACCCTCCTACAATGAGCAGTTCTTC. Residues: CASSSGGGLPSYNEQFF. Full variable domain (remainder filled in from reference TRBV11-2 and TRBJ2-1): EAGVAQSPRYKIIEKRQSVAFWCNPISGHATLYWYQQILGQGPKLLIQFQNNGVVDDSQLPKDRFSAERLKGVDSTLKIQPAKLEDSAVYLCASSSGGGLPSYNEQFFGPGTRLTVL.

V usage is TRBV18 and J usage is TRBJ1-2; 9 bases align to TRBD1. Germline CDR1 is KGHSH and CDR2 is LQKENI. J gave up 6 bases and V 1 base, and 15 bases lay outside the gene matches. The CDR3 is 18 amino acids. The chain's CDR3 is CASSPQGQGPGRLHGYTF. The CDR3 DNA is TGTGCCAGCTCACCACAAGGACAGGGGCCCGGCAGACTCCATGGCTACACCTTC.

The rearrangement joins TRBV6-1 to TRBJ2-4; 7 nucleotides agree with TRBD2. V gave up 3 bases and J gave up 0 bases; unmatched junction bases: 5. The CDR3 extends over 16 amino acids. Germline CDR1 is MNHNS and CDR2 is SASEGT. In DNA form, the CDR3 reads TGTGCCAGCAGTGAGGGTGTAGCGGGAGCCAAAAACATTCAGTACTTC. Residues: CASSEGVAGAKNIQYF.

This rearrangement joins TRBV3-1 (or the pseudogene TRBV3-2) to TRBJ2-3, with no clear D. The germline CDR1 and CDR2 sequences are LGHDT and YNNKEL (reference sequence). V was trimmed by 1 base and J by 5 bases, leaving 7 bases between them. The CDR3 contains 13 residues. In DNA, the CDR3 is TGTGCCAGCAGCCAAGGCCAGGTAGATACGCAGTATTTT. This sequence encodes CASSQGQVDTQYF.

The V gene is TRBV30, the J gene TRBJ2-1, with D unclear. The CDR3 consists of 12 residues. Germline values: CDR1 GTSNPN, CDR2 SVGIG (reference sequence). The V end was cut by 2 bases, the J end by 7 bases, with 9 bases between. The CDR3 protein is CAWSHLGNEQFF. The DNA of the CDR3 is TGTGCCTGGAGTCACCTCGGGAATGAGCAGTTCTTC.